Each of the 13 T cell receptor beta chains below was sequenced from the same sample in a study of PD-1 blockade in mismatch repair-deficient tumors (dated by TCRdb to the late 2010s). These receptors have no identified antigens. The library was built by means of the immunoSEQ multiplex PCR assay. Imported from immuneACCESS, the table was reduced by TCRdb to in-frame sequences with V and J called. These copies leave out some clones; in studies compared against another copy, an unresolved V gene accounts for under half, and the cause of the remainder is not known. The sample table shows some 10,000 clones, and approximately 88% are seen once. The ten largest clones represent approximately 12% of the sample. In light of the paper, this sample's time point label describes: roughly 10-day in vitro stimulation with candidate neoantigen peptide 7. Sequencing used cells cultured in vitro, obtained from a patient treated with pembrolizumab. These receptors originate from an adult with mismatch repair-deficient cancer.

V gene TRBV19 combines with J gene TRBJ1-1, with D unresolved. The CDR3 length is 12 residues. Germline CDR1 is LNHDA and CDR2 is SQIVND (reference sequence). V lost 7 bases to trimming and J lost 1 base, with 7 bases between them. This CDR3 is CASKRRNTEAFF. The CDR3, as DNA: TGTGCCAGTAAAAGGCGGAACACTGAAGCTTTCTTT.

The chain is built from TRBV28 and TRBJ2-7; tentatively, D is TRBD1 or TRBD2 (5 bases each). CDR1 and CDR2 (germline): MDHEN, SYDVKM. With 5 bases removed from V and 7 bases from J, the gap between germline ends came to 12 bases. The CDR3 is 12 residues long. The CDR3 reads CASSDGTDEQYF. Here the CDR3 DNA reads TGTGCCAGCAGTGATGGGACGGATGAGCAGTACTTC.

CDR3 loop: CASSPLLGDTEAFF. CDR3 nucleotide sequence: TGTGCCAGCAGCCCCCTCCTGGGGGACACTGAAGCTTTCTTT. The chain links TRBV9 to TRBJ1-1; perhaps TRBD1 as D (5 bases). Germline CDR1 SGDLS, CDR2 YYNGEE. The CDR3 totals 14 residues. V lost 4 bases, J lost 3 bases, and 13 bases lay in between.

About this clone itself: Different DNA sequences within this sample yield the same CDR3. The V gene is TRBV28, the J gene TRBJ2-3; D remains ambiguous. V was shortened by 8 bases and J by 2 bases, with 11 bases between the two germline ends. Germline CDR1 is MDHEN and CDR2 is SYDVKM. The CDR3 is 13 amino acids. The CDR3 DNA reads as TGTGCCAGCCTACGATCAACCACAGATACGCAGTATTTT. Translation: CASLRSTTDTQYF.

This sequence joins TRBV4-1 and TRBJ1-5; no clear D gene. Germline assignment: CDR1 MGHRA and CDR2 YSYEKL. The CDR3 loop spans 18 amino acids. V was pared by 1 base and J by 2 bases, with 18 bases between. The CDR3 loop reads CASSQVVGVAWGNQPQHF. The CDR3 DNA sequence: TGCGCCAGCAGCCAAGTTGTCGGGGTAGCTTGGGGCAATCAGCCCCAGCATTTT.

CDR3 protein: CASSFLDRVSEQFF. CDR3 DNA: TGTGCCAGCAGTTTCCTGGACAGGGTTAGTGAGCAGTTCTTC. The V gene is TRBV27, the J gene TRBJ2-1; 8 nucleotides line up with TRBD1. The CDR3 loop spans 14 amino acids. Germline assignment: CDR1 MNHEY and CDR2 SMNVEV (reference sequence). V lost 3 bases and J lost 9; bases outside the gene matches: 7.

The chain joins TRBV5-1 to TRBJ2-7; weak D call: TRBD2 (6 bases). This CDR3 is built from 15 residues. The germline CDR1 and CDR2 sequences are SGHRS and YFSETQ. The V and J ends lost 1 base and 2 bases respectively, with 13 bases between them. The CDR3 coding sequence is TGCGCCAGCAGCTTGTGGGCGGGAACCACCTACGAGCAGTACTTC. It yields the protein CASSLWAGTTYEQYF.

The J gene is TRBJ1-1, the V gene TRBV7-6; the D is unclear. CDR1 and CDR2 (germline): SGHVS, FNYEAQ. The V and J ends lost 3 bases and 1 base respectively, with 3 bases between them. This CDR3 has 12 amino acids. The CDR3 is CASSFENTEAFF. CDR3 nucleotides: TGTGCCAGCAGCTTTGAGAACACTGAAGCTTTCTTT.

Comments on this clone: Germline is not matched at one junction end, which may reflect a read error. The genes are TRBV5-1 and TRBJ2-7; 13 bases map to TRBD2. CDR3 length: 13 residues. The V gene's germline CDR1 is SGHRS and CDR2 YFSETQ. CDR3: CASSGGTSGDLDF. In DNA form, the CDR3 reads TGCGCCAGCAGCGGAGGGACTAGCGGGGACCTCGACTTC.

The genes are TRBV15 and TRBJ1-1; the match to TRBD1 covers 7 bases. V trimming: 0 bases; J trimming: 1 base; junction bases outside the gene matches: 5. This CDR3 is 16 amino acids long. The V gene's germline CDR1 is LNHNV and CDR2 YYDKDF (reference sequence). The CDR3 spells CATSRDLGTANTEAFF. CDR3 nucleotides: TGTGCCACCAGCAGAGATCTAGGGACAGCGAACACTGAAGCTTTCTTT.

This chain links TRBV29-1 with TRBJ1-2, with 7 positions matching TRBD1. Germline V gene data show CDR1 as SQVTM and CDR2 as ANQGSEA. The CDR3 is made up of 11 amino acids. The ends lost 6 bases at V and 4 bases at J; junction bases unmatched: 2. The CDR3 spells CSVRDSYGYTF. CDR3 DNA: TGCAGCGTGAGGGACAGCTATGGCTACACCTTC.

This clone has just one count. The chain recombines TRBV15 with TRBJ2-7; a weak D match, TRBD1 (5 bases). Trimming removed 3 bases at V and 3 bases at J, with 9 bases between. Germline CDR1 LNHNV, CDR2 YYDKDF (reference sequence). CDR3 size: 13 residues. The CDR3 DNA is TGTGCCACCAGCAGTGACAGAAACTACGAGCAGTACTTC. Translated, it gives CATSSDRNYEQYF. The complete variable domain, with remaining parts taken from reference TRBV15 and TRBJ2-7, reads DAMVIQNPRYQVTQFGKPVTLSCSQTLNHNVMYWYQQKSSQAPKLLFHYYDKDFNNEADTPDNFQSRRPNTSFCFLDIRSPGLGDTAMYLCATSSDRNYEQYFGPGTRLTVT.

This chain joins TRBV7-2 and TRBJ2-2, with D uncertain. Trimming pared 2 bases from V and 1 base from J, leaving 11 bases between. Germline CDR1 and CDR2: SGHTA and FQGNSA. The CDR3 spans 16 residues. The CDR3 here is CASSLRYSVNTGELFF. The DNA for the CDR3 is TGTGCCAGCAGCTTACGGTACAGCGTGAACACCGGGGAGCTGTTTTTT.